This T cell receptor beta chain originates from a study of cytomegalovirus exposure and HLA in healthy donors. General study results and limits: Some V segments (TRBV6-2 and TRBV6-3 among them) were excluded as indistinguishable. TCR beta V- and J-gene trimming was later associated with a missense DCLRE1C variant. Researchers reportedly found TCR beta sequences accurately predicted most subjects' HLA-A and HLA-B alleles. It is likely that the observed cluster of highly shared sequence variants was a sequencing artifact.

The CDR3 covers 14 residues. The V and J ends lost 7 bases and 5 bases, in that order; junction bases with no gene match: 7. Germline V gives CDR1 SGHRS, CDR2 YFSETQ. Use of 60 Vbeta and 13 Jbeta primers characterized the PCR. Measured with immunoSEQ multiplex PCR; TCRdb has only the in-frame clones, and not every one. The sample lists some 120,000 clones; 73% were seen once. In regard to this clone: Its antigen is not identified.

This chain links TRBV5-1 with TRBJ1-4; 8 bases match TRBD1. Sequencing used PBMCs. The clonotype originates from a woman between 35 and 50 years old in good health and CMV-seropositive. This chain's CDR3 is CASGQGRRNEKLFF. Here the CDR3 DNA reads TGCGCCAGCGGACAGGGACGCAGGAATGAAAAACTGTTTTTT.